This T cell receptor beta chain was recorded in a study of T-cell reconstitution after alpha-beta-depleted transplantation in children. As to this clonotype: Its antigen is not identified.

Library preparation (for TCRbeta) was performed with unique molecular identifiers. TCRdb independently ran MiXCR on the PCR reads; one entry per CDR3 protein. The table has about 580,000 distinct CDR3 sequences, more than 20% seen once. The germline V and J ends were trimmed by 0 bases and 3 bases, with 15 bases remaining between them. The CDR3 is made up of 16 amino acids. Per germline, CDR1 DFQATT and CDR2 SNEGSKA (reference sequence). General study results and limits: In some patients, recipient T cells and intrathymic progenitors surviving conditioning explained high day-60 diversity. After transplant, at about two months, alpha-beta T cells were reportedly derived from several hundred expanded graft clones.

The V call is TRBV20-1, the J call TRBJ1-5, with a tentative D call TRBD1 (5 bases). The material sequenced was PBMCs, mostly from graft donor cells, taken 360 days after TCRalphabeta/CD19-depleted stem cell transplant. This receptor was obtained from a boy younger than two who had a stem cell transplant for acute myeloid leukemia, so the T cells may come from the graft donor. DNA of the CDR3: TGCAGTGCTAGAGATCCACTGGACAAGTTCAATCAGCCCCAGCATTTT. This sequence encodes CSARDPLDKFNQPQHF.